The sequence of this T cell receptor beta chain was determined in a study of T-cell reconstitution after alpha-beta-depleted transplantation in children. General study points: Some patients' high day-60 TCRbeta diversity was traced to surviving recipient T cells and thymic progenitors.

The CDR3 consists of 16 residues. The V gene's germline CDR1 is MNHEY and CDR2 SVGAGI. Trimming removed 0 bases at V and 0 bases at J, with 10 bases between. This clonotype has just a few counts. Antigen: not known. A library of TCRbeta sequences, prepared with unique molecular identifiers, was generated. MiXCR was run by TCRdb on the PCR reads, yielding one entry per CDR3 protein. The sample gives under 850,000 distinct CDR3 sequences, roughly 14% of which show up once; roughly 0.77% is in the top ten. The source is a girl aged 2-10 years with congenital amegakaryocytic thrombocytopenia, due to receive a stem cell transplant. The J gene is TRBJ2-3, the V gene TRBV6-5; the D gene is possibly TRBD2 (5 bases). Specimen: PBMCs, collected before TCRalphabeta/CD19-depleted stem cell transplant. For the CDR3, the DNA is TGTGCCAGCAGTTACTCGGCGGGCCGAAGCACAGATACGCAGTATTTT. This sequence encodes CASSYSAGRSTDTQYF.